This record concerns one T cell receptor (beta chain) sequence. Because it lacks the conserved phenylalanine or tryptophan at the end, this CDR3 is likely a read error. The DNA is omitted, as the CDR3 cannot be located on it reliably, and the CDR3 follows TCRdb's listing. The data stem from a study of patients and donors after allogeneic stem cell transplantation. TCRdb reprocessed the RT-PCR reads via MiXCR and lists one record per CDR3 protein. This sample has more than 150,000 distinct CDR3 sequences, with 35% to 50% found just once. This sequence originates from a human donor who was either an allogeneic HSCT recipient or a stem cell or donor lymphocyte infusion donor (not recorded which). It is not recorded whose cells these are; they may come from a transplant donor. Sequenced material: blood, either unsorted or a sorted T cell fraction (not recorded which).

The CDR3: CASSHPKGGGTNQPQHL. J is TRBJ1-5 and V is TRBV3-2; TRBD1, the table's D call, lacks a check against the DNA. TRBV3-2 is described as a pseudogene. The CDR3 extends over 17 residues, inclusive of both ends.